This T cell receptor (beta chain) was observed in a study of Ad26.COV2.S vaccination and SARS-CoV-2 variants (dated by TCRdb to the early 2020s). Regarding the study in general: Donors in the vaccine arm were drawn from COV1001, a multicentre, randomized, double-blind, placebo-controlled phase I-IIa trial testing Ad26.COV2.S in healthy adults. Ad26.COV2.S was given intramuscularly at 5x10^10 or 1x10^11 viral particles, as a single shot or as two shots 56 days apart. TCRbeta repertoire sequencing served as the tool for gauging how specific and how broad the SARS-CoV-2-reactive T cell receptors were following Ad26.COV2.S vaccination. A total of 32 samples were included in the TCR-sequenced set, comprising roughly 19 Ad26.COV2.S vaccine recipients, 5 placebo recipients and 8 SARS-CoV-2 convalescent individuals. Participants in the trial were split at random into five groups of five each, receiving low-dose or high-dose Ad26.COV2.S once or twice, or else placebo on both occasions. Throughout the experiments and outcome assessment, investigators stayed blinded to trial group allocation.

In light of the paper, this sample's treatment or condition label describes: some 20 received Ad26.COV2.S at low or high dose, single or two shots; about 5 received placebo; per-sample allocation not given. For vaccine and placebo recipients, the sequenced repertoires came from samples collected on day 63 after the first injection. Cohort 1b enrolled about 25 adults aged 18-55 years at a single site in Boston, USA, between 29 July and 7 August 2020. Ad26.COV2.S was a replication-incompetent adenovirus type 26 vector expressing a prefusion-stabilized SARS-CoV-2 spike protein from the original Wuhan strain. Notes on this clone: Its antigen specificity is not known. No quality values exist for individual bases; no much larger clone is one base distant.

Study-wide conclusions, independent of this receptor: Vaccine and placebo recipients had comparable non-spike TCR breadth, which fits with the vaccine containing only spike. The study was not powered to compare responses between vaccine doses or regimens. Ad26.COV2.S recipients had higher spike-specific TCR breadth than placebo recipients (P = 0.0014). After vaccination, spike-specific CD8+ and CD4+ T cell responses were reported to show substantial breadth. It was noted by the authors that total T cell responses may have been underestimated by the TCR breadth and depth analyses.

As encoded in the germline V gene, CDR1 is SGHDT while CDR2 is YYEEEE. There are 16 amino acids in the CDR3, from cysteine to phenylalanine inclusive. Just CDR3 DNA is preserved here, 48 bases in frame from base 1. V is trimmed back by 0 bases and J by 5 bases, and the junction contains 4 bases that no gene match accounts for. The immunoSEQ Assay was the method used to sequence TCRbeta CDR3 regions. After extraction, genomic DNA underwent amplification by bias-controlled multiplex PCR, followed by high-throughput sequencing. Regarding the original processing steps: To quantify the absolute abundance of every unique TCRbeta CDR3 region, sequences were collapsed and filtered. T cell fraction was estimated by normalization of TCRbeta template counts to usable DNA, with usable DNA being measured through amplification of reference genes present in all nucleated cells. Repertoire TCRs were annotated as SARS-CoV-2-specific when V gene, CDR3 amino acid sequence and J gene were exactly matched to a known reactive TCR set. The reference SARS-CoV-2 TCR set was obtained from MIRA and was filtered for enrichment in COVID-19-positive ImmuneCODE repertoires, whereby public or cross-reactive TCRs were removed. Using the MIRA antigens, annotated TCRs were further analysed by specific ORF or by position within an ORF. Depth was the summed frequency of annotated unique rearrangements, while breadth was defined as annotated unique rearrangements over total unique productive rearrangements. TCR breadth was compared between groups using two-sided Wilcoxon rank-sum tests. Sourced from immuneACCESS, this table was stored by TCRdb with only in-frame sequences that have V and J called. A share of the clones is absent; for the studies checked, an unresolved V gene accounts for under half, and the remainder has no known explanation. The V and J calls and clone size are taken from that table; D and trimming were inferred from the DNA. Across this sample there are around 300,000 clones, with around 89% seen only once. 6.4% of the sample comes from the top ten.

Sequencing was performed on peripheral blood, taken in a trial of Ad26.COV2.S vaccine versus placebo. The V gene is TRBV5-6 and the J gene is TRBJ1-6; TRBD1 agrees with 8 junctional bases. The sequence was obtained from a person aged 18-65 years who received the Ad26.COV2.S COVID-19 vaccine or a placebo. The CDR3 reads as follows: CASSLGTGSNNSPLHF. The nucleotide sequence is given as TGTGCCAGCAGCTTGGGGACAGGGAGTAATAATTCACCCCTCCACTTT.